These T cell receptor beta chains were read from a single sample in a study of cytomegalovirus exposure and HLA in healthy donors. TCRdb's table, derived via immunoSEQ multiplex PCR, lists solely in-frame clones and lacks some. The sample contains some 200,000 clones, 70% to 80% of which appear only once. The sample consisted of PBMCs. Receptor source: a woman aged 45-65 years in good health and CMV-seronegative. CDR3s leave out the opening cysteine and the closing phenylalanine or tryptophan. Fields, in order: V gene, J gene, D gene, CDR3 protein. D genes are given only for firm matches.

V: TRBV29-1
J: TRBJ2-2
D: -
CDR3: SAGARAGELF

V: TRBV6-1
J: TRBJ2-2
D: TRBD2
CDR3: ASSGSGGAHTGELF

V: TRBV5-4
J: TRBJ2-7
D: TRBD2
CDR3: ASSIGTSGMGIVEQY

V: TRBV5-1
J: TRBJ2-1
D: -
CDR3: ASSLTPKGPRLYTEQF

V: TRBV10-3
J: TRBJ2-3
D: -
CDR3: AIRPGSGDTQY

V: TRBV6-1
J: TRBJ2-1
D: TRBD2
CDR3: ASSEGLPGLAGYNEQF

V: TRBV6-6
J: TRBJ1-3
D: TRBD1
CDR3: ASRPWTGSNGNTIY

V: TRBV6-5
J: TRBJ1-1
D: -
CDR3: ASSYSDRSISTEAF

V: TRBV28
J: TRBJ1-6
D: -
CDR3: ASSLRPGSSPLH

V: TRBV6-5
J: TRBJ1-4
D: TRBD1
CDR3: ASSYETGGEKLF